The clone carrying this T cell receptor (beta chain) has just one count. What it recognizes is unknown. This sample stems from a study of graft-versus-host responses after intestinal transplantation. CDR3 length: 14 amino acids. Per the germline V gene, CDR1 is SGHNT and CDR2 is YYREEE (reference sequence). The J segment lost 7 bases and the V segment lost 4 bases, leaving 6 bases of the junction unmatched. TCRdb's copy holds only in-frame clones and misses some; the assay was immunoSEQ multiplex PCR. The table lists 85,000 to 100,000 clones, around 93% of them singletons. The chain recombines TRBV5-4 with TRBJ2-1; TRBD2 agrees at 9 bases. Sequences were derived from unstimulated CD4+ T cells sorted from spleen or lymph node cells, sampled before transplant. The sequence came from a human donor who was the organ donor for an intestinal transplant. CDR3 amino acids: CASSGGLARNEQFF. The CDR3 DNA sequence: TGTGCCAGCAGCGGTGGACTAGCGAGGAATGAGCAGTTCTTC.